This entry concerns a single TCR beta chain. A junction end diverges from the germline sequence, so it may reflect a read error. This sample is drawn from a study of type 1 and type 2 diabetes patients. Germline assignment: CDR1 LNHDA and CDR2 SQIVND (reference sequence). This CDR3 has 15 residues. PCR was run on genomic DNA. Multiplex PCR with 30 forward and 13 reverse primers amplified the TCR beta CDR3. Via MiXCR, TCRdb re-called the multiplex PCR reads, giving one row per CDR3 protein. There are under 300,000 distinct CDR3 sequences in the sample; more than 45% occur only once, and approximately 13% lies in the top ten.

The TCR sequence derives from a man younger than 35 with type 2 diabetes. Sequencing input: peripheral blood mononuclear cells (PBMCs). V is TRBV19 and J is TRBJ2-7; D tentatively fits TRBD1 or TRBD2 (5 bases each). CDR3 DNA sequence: TGTGCCAGTAGTATAGATGTAGGGGACCACTACAAGCAGTACTTC. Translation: CASSIDVGDHYKQYF.